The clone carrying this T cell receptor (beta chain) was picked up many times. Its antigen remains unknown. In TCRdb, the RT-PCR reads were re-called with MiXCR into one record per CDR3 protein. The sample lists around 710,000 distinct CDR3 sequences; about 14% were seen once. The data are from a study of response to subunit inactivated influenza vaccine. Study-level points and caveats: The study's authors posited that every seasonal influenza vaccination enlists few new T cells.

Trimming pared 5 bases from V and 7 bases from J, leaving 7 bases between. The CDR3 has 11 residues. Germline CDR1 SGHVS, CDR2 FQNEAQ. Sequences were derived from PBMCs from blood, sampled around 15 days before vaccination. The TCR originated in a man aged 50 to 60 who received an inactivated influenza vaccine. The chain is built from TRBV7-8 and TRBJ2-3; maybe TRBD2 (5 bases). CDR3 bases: TGTGCCAGCAGCCCGGGGAATACGCAGTATTTT. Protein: CASSPGNTQYF.